This TCR beta chain was captured by sequencing in a study of PD-1 blockade in classical Hodgkin lymphoma. Study results and limitations: The baseline diversity of complete responders showed similarity to that of newly diagnosed patients.

The time point denotes: cycle 4 day 1 (C4D1), after 5 to 7 weeks of nivolumab. Following autologous stem cell transplantation, relapse occurred in every patient, and exposure to brentuximab vedotin varied. About this clone: Its antigen is unknown.

Some clones are missing from TCRdb's copy, which holds only in-frame ones; the method was immunoSEQ multiplex PCR. The sample includes 25,000 to 35,000 clones, just under 80% of them seen just once. Trimming left V 7 bases short and J 0 bases short, with 9 bases between. Germline values: CDR1 SNHLY, CDR2 FYNNEI. CDR3 length: 13 residues. The chain joins TRBV2 to TRBJ2-5, with D possibly being TRBD2 (5 bases). The source material was peripheral blood mononuclear cells (PBMCs), sampled before the fourth cycle of nivolumab. The sequence came from a human donor with classical Hodgkin lymphoma. This CDR3 reads CASTPGYQETQYF. Here the CDR3 DNA reads TGTGCCAGCACCCCGGGGTACCAAGAGACCCAGTACTTC.